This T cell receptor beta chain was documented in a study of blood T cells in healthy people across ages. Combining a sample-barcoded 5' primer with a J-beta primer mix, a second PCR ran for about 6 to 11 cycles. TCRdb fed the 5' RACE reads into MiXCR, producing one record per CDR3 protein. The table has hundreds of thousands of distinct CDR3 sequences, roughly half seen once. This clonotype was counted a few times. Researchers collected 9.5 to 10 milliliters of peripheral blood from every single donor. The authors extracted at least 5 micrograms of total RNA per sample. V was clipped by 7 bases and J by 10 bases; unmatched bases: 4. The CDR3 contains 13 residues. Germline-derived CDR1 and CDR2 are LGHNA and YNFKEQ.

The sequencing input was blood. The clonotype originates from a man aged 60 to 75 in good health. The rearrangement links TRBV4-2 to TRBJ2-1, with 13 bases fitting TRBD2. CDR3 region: CASMPGLAGEQFF. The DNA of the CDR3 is TGTGCCAGCATGCCGGGACTAGCGGGAGAGCAGTTCTTC.